Below are 25 T cell receptor beta chains sequenced from a single sample in a study of T cell repertoires in cytomegalovirus infection. TCRdb redid the calling of the reads with MiXCR, one entry per CDR3 protein. Of 200,000 or so distinct CDR3 sequences detected, roughly 34% appear once; the ten largest clones hold more than 50%. Their antigen targets remain unknown. Sequencing was performed on CD8+ T cells from cultured PBMCs, taken from culture after CMV antigen stimulation. The receptors here all came from a human donor in good health (CMV status not recorded). Some clones in this sample may be carry-over from other donors' samples.

This clonotype was observed a handful of times. The chain employs TRBV7-3 and TRBJ2-1; maybe TRBD2 (5 bases). Germline CDR1 reads SGHTA; CDR2 reads FQGTGA. This CDR3 is 15 amino acids long. V was cut by 3 bases and J by 2 bases, with 11 bases left in between. The CDR3 DNA sequence: TGTGCCAGCAGCTTGGCTAGCTCCACCTACAATGAGCAGTTCTTC. Amino acids: CASSLASSTYNEQFF. The whole variable domain, remainder taken from reference TRBV7-3 and TRBJ2-1, is GAGVSQTPSNKVTEKGKYVELRCDPISGHTALYWYRQSLGQGPEFLIYFQGTGAADDSGLPNDRFFAVRPEGSVSTLKIQRTERGDSAVYLCASSLASSTYNEQFFGPGTRLTVL.

This chain connects TRBV25-1 to TRBJ1-1; the match to TRBD1 covers 10 bases. After removal of 3 bases from V and 5 bases from J, the junction contained 6 bases not matched to a gene. Germline CDR1 and CDR2: MGHDK and SYGVNS. This CDR3 comprises 15 residues. The CDR3 DNA sequence: TGTGCCAGCAGTGATAAGACAGGGGGCTGTACTGAAGCTTTCTTT. Translating it yields CASSDKTGGCTEAFF.

The chain links TRBV19 to TRBJ1-4, with 7 bases identical to TRBD1. V was clipped by 8 bases and J by 5 bases; unmatched bases: 8. Germline V lookup: CDR1 LNHDA, CDR2 SQIVND (reference sequence). The CDR3 is 14 residues long. CDR3 region: CASDTGEGNEKLFF. The CDR3 bases are TGTGCCAGTGATACAGGGGAAGGAAATGAAAAACTGTTTTTT. Looking up the rest from reference TRBV19 and TRBJ1-4 gives the full variable domain: DGGITQSPKYLFRKEGQNVTLSCEQNLNHDAMYWYRQDPGQGLRLIYYSQIVNDFQKGDIAEGYSVSREKKESFPLTVTSAQKNPTAFYLCASDTGEGNEKLFFGSGTQLSVL.

V is TRBV12-3 or TRBV12-4 and J is TRBJ1-2; D is uncertain. The CDR3 consists of 12 residues. Deletions cut 0 bases from V and 6 bases from J, with 5 bases between. CDR3 sequence (DNA): TGTGCCAGCAGTTTAGCCGAGGATGGCTACACCTTC. Protein: CASSLAEDGYTF.

The V call is TRBV9, the J call TRBJ2-7; D is unclear. Trimming took off 0 bases at V and 1 base at J, with 5 bases between the two ends. The CDR3 extends over 13 amino acids. The germline V gene has CDR1 SGDLS and CDR2 YYNGEE. CDR3 in amino acids: CASSVDGSYEQYF. CDR3 nucleotides: TGTGCCAGCAGCGTAGACGGTTCCTACGAGCAGTACTTC.

The chain combines TRBV29-1 with TRBJ1-2, with D maybe TRBD1 (6 bases). With 7 bases removed from V and 0 bases from J, the gap between germline ends came to 15 bases. The V gene's germline CDR1 is SQVTM and CDR2 ANQGSEA. The CDR3 length is 14 residues. The CDR3 DNA sequence: TGCAGCGGAACAGGGACTGATTCTAACTATGGCTACACCTTC. It is translated as CSGTGTDSNYGYTF.

The chain carries TRBV7-9 and TRBJ2-4; 10 nucleotides line up with TRBD1. The germline V gene has CDR1 SEHNR and CDR2 FQNEAQ (reference sequence). The junction had 8 bases not matched to a gene; V was cut back by 4 bases and J by 2 bases. This CDR3 contains 17 residues. This CDR3 reads CASSSRDRGGSKNIQYF. CDR3 DNA sequence: TGTGCCAGCAGCTCACGGGACAGGGGAGGTTCCAAAAACATTCAGTACTTC.

This chain connects TRBV6-1 to TRBJ1-1, with D possibly matching TRBD1 (5 bases). Germline CDR1 is MNHNS and CDR2 is SASEGT. The CDR3 covers 15 residues. Trimming pared 6 bases from V and 1 base from J, leaving 15 bases between. The CDR3 region has the DNA TGTGCCAGCAGCCCGGGACCGCCCTGGAACACTGAAGCTTTCTTT. This gives the protein CASSPGPPWNTEAFF.

The chain employs TRBV12-5 and TRBJ1-2, with 8 bases lining up with TRBD1. The CDR3 is 16 amino acids. Germline V gene data show CDR1 as LGHNT and CDR2 as FRNRAP. V shed 5 bases, J shed 4 bases, and the junction held 12 bases outside the gene matches. CDR3 in DNA: TGTGCTAGTGGTCTCGGGGACAGGTCCAGGCCCTATGGCTACACCTTC. It encodes CASGLGDRSRPYGYTF.

This clonotype has a handful of counts. V usage is TRBV12-3 or TRBV12-4 and J usage is TRBJ2-4; perhaps D is TRBD1 or TRBD2 (5 bases each). This CDR3 has 13 amino acids. The V end lost 1 base, the J end lost 8 bases, and 9 bases lay between the germline ends. The CDR3 reads CASSLGGADIQYF. For the CDR3, the DNA is TGTGCCAGCAGTTTAGGAGGGGCGGACATTCAGTACTTC.

This chain uses TRBV7-9 with TRBJ2-4, with D tentatively TRBD2 (5 bases). Trimming stripped 1 base from V and 1 base from J, with 8 bases between. Germline V gene sequence: CDR1 SEHNR, CDR2 FQNEAQ (reference sequence). There are 15 residues in the CDR3. The CDR3 here is CASSLDPGAKNIQYF. DNA of the CDR3: TGTGCCAGCAGCTTAGATCCGGGGGCCAAAAACATTCAGTACTTC.

The chain couples TRBV20-1 to TRBJ2-7; no firm D call. This CDR3 has 13 residues. Germline V gene sequence: CDR1 DFQATT, CDR2 SNEGSKA (reference sequence). Between the trimmed V and J ends, which lost 0 bases and 3 bases, there was a span of 9 bases. The CDR3 here is CSAREGNDYEQYF. The CDR3 bases are TGCAGTGCTAGAGAGGGGAACGACTACGAGCAGTACTTC.

This clonotype was detected only a few times. The rearrangement joins TRBV7-9 to TRBJ2-1; 7 positions match TRBD2. The CDR3 loop spans 14 amino acids. Germline V CDR1 and CDR2: SEHNR, FQNEAQ (reference sequence). The ends lost 6 bases at V and 8 bases at J; junction bases unmatched: 10. Here the CDR3 DNA reads TGTGCCAGCAGAAGCGGGAATCGGATGGATGAGCAGTTCTTC. Its protein product is CASRSGNRMDEQFF.

Ten or more counts support this clonotype. The rearrangement joins TRBV7-8 to TRBJ1-5; no definite D call. The V end lost 6 bases, the J end lost 0 bases, and 6 bases lay between the germline ends. CDR1 is SGHVS, CDR2 FQNEAQ, per germline. This CDR3 region has 13 residues. Here the CDR3 reads CASRPSSNQPQHF. CDR3 sequence (DNA): TGTGCCAGCAGACCCAGTAGCAATCAGCCCCAGCATTTT.

The V call is TRBV6-1, the J call TRBJ2-3; D not resolved. V was cut by 2 bases and J by 4 bases, with 16 bases left in between. The V gene's germline CDR1 is MNHNS and CDR2 SASEGT. The CDR3 runs to 16 residues. The CDR3 reads CASSEIGQPRADTQYF. CDR3 in DNA: TGTGCCAGCAGTGAAATTGGCCAACCTCGGGCAGATACGCAGTATTTT.

The gene calls are TRBV14 and TRBJ2-3; maybe TRBD1 (6 bases). The germline CDR1 and CDR2 sequences are SGHDN and FVKESK. This CDR3 has 17 residues. V gave up 0 bases and J gave up 6 bases, with 19 bases separating them. The CDR3 coding sequence is TGTGCCAGCAGCCAAGACGGTGGGACATCGCCGGCGGATACGCAGTATTTT. Translated, it gives CASSQDGGTSPADTQYF.

The chain has TRBV7-9 and TRBJ1-5, with D unresolved. The CDR3 totals 14 residues. Looked up from germline, CDR1 is SEHNR and CDR2 is FQNEAQ (reference sequence). The germline V and J ends were trimmed by 6 bases and 3 bases, with 12 bases remaining between them. CDR3 residues: CASRAKGPNQPQHF. For the CDR3, the DNA is TGTGCCAGCAGGGCGAAAGGGCCCAATCAGCCCCAGCATTTT. The variable domain in full, completed from reference TRBV7-9 and TRBJ1-5, reads DTGVSQNPRHKITKRGQNVTFRCDPISEHNRLYWYRQTLGQGPEFLTYFQNEAQLEKSRLLSDRFSAERPKGSFSTLEIQRTEQGDSAMYLCASRAKGPNQPQHFGDGTRLSIL.

The chain uses TRBV29-1 and TRBJ2-7, with TRBD1 as a possible D gene (6 bases). Between the trimmed V and J ends, which lost 0 bases and 0 bases, there was a span of 12 bases. Germline CDR1 is SQVTM and CDR2 is ANQGSEA. The CDR3 totals 15 residues. This chain's CDR3 is CSVEDSDRSSYEQYF. For the CDR3, the DNA is TGCAGCGTTGAAGACAGTGACAGGAGCTCCTACGAGCAGTACTTC.

There are a few counts of this clonotype. The V call is TRBV19, the J call TRBJ1-2; D uncertain. Trimming took off 6 bases at V and 8 bases at J, with 13 bases between the two ends. Germline V gives CDR1 LNHDA, CDR2 SQIVND (reference sequence). The CDR3 is made up of 12 amino acids. The CDR3 DNA sequence: TGTGCCAGTAGGCGCAGACCTAAAGGCTACACCTTC. Residues: CASRRRPKGYTF.

This clonotype was observed a handful of times. The genes are TRBV28 and TRBJ2-2; D uncertain. V gave up 5 bases and J gave up 6 bases, with 7 bases separating them. The CDR3 is 12 amino acids. Germline assignment: CDR1 MDHEN and CDR2 SYDVKM. The CDR3 coding sequence is TGTGCCAGCAGTCTTTCGTCCGGGGAGCTGTTTTTT. Amino acid sequence: CASSLSSGELFF.

The chain uses TRBV6-1 and TRBJ1-5, with D unresolved. Trimming pared 0 bases from V and 3 bases from J, leaving 3 bases between. The CDR3 is 13 residues long. Germline CDR1 reads MNHNS; CDR2 reads SASEGT. CDR3 amino acids: CASSEASNQPQHF. CDR3 sequence (DNA): TGTGCCAGCAGTGAAGCCTCCAATCAGCCCCAGCATTTT.

In this sample, this clonotype turned up a few times. The chain joins TRBV10-3 to TRBJ2-1; D remains unclear. Trimming pared 0 bases from V and 5 bases from J, leaving 8 bases between. Germline V gene lookup returns CDR1 ENHRY and CDR2 SYGVKD. There are 14 residues in the CDR3. In DNA form, the CDR3 reads TGTGCCATCAGTGAGTCAGGTCTGAACAATGAGCAGTTCTTC. Translating gives CAISESGLNNEQFF.

This clonotype was seen a few times. The chain couples TRBV4-1 to TRBJ1-1, with D unresolved. Between the trimmed V and J ends, which lost 1 base and 0 bases, there was a span of 3 bases. This CDR3 has 13 residues. Germline loops: CDR1 MGHRA, CDR2 YSYEKL. CDR3 sequence reads: CASSQAVNTEAFF. DNA for the CDR3: TGCGCCAGCAGCCAAGCTGTGAACACTGAAGCTTTCTTT.

This clonotype was seen a few times. J is TRBJ2-1 and V is TRBV6-1; TRBD2 matches 7 bases. Germline assignment: CDR1 MNHNS and CDR2 SASEGT. The CDR3 has 16 residues. V dropped 1 base and J dropped 0; count of bases not matched to a gene: 3. The CDR3 DNA is TGTGCCAGCAGTGAAGGAGCGGGGTACTCCTACAATGAGCAGTTCTTC. Its translation: CASSEGAGYSYNEQFF.

The chain uses TRBV28 and TRBJ2-4; 12 nucleotides agree with TRBD1. The CDR3 covers 21 residues. The germline V gene has CDR1 MDHEN and CDR2 SYDVKM. V lost 10 bases and J lost 0; bases outside the gene matches: 22. This chain's CDR3 is CATSPPLHQGQGAPAKNIQYF. CDR3 coding DNA: TGTGCCACCTCACCGCCTCTTCACCAGGGACAGGGGGCCCCAGCCAAAAACATTCAGTACTTC.